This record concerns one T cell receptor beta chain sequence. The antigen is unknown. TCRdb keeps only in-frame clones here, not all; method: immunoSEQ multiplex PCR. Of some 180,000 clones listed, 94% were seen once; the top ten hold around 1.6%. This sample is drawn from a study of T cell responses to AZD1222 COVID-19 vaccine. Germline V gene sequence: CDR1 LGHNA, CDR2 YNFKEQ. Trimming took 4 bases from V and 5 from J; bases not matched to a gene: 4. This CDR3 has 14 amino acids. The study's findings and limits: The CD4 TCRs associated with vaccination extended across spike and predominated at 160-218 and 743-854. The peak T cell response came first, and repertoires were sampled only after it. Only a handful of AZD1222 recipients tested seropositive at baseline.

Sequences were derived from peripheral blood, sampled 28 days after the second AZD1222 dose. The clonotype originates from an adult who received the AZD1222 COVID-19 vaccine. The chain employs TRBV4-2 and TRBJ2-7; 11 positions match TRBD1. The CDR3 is CASSPRDRGDEQYF. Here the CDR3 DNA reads TGTGCCAGCAGCCCCCGGGACAGGGGGGACGAGCAGTACTTC.